What follows are 6 T cell receptor beta chains derived from one specimen sequenced in a study of human T cells and chemical hapten exposure. Described time point: patch test 1, 2 weeks after DPC sensitization. The treatment denotes: therapeutic diphenylcyclopropenone sensitization with weekly scalp DPC. The authors' total RNA extraction used unfractionated whole blood. TCRdb redid the calling of the RACE reads with MiXCR, one entry per CDR3 protein. The sample holds some 52,000 distinct CDR3 sequences, about 10% seen once. The sample in question was whole blood, obtained in connection with sensitization to the hapten diphenylcyclopropenone (DPC). All receptors derive from a woman in her forties with alopecia areata. Some clones in this sample may be carry-over from other donors' samples.

This clonotype was detected a few times. The CDR3 nucleotides are TGCAGTGCTAAGGGACAGGCGAACACCGGGGAGCTGTTTTTT. This gives the protein CSAKGQANTGELFF. This chain uses TRBV20-1 with TRBJ2-2; 8 nucleotides match TRBD1. This CDR3 comprises 14 residues. In germline, CDR1 is DFQATT, CDR2 SNEGSKA (reference sequence). V lost 4 bases and J lost 0; bases outside the gene matches: 1.

This clonotype was counted ten times or more. The chain uses TRBV2 and TRBJ2-1, with TRBD2 as a possible D gene (6 bases). Looked up from germline, CDR1 is SNHLY and CDR2 is FYNNEI. Between the trimmed V and J ends, which lost 4 bases and 6 bases, there was a span of 16 bases. The CDR3 totals 15 residues. The CDR3: CASSVAWEAVNEQFF. As DNA, the CDR3 is TGTGCCAGCAGTGTGGCGTGGGAGGCGGTCAATGAGCAGTTCTTC.

This chain joins TRBV28 and TRBJ1-2, with 8 bases aligning to TRBD1. CDR1 and CDR2 (germline): MDHEN, SYDVKM. V lost 7 bases, J lost 3 bases, and 4 bases stayed unmatched. CDR3 length: 13 residues. CDR3 amino acids: CASKDRVDYGYTF. The CDR3 bases are TGTGCCAGCAAGGACAGGGTTGACTATGGCTACACCTTC.

This clonotype was counted a few times. The chain carries TRBV4-2 and TRBJ2-7; D unclear. The germline V and J ends were trimmed by 0 bases and 1 base, with 7 bases remaining between them. This CDR3 comprises 14 residues. The germline CDR1 and CDR2 sequences are LGHNA and YNFKEQ. The CDR3 protein is CASSQEFSSYEQYF. The DNA of the CDR3 is TGTGCCAGCAGCCAAGAATTCTCATCCTACGAGCAGTACTTC.

Regarding this clonotype: A much more abundant neighbour one base away suggests this may be a read error. The chain combines TRBV12-3 or TRBV12-4 with TRBJ1-4; 8 bases are a match to TRBD1. The CDR3 loop spans 16 amino acids. This CDR3 is CASSRSDRATSEKLFF. Written as DNA, the CDR3 is TGTGCCAGCAGCCGATCGGACAGGGCAACTAGTGAAAAACTGTTTTTT.

V and J are TRBV7-9 and TRBJ2-3, with 7 positions matching TRBD2. CDR1 and CDR2 from the germline V gene are SEHNR and FQNEAQ (reference sequence). Trimming cost V 3 bases and J 0 bases; bases outside gene matches: 9. This CDR3 comprises 17 residues. CDR3 bases: TGTGCCAGCAGCTTGGGAGAGCGGGGAGACAGCACAGATACGCAGTATTTT. It encodes CASSLGERGDSTDTQYF.